This note documents a single T cell receptor beta chain sequence. Its antigen is unknown. The record originates from a study of persistence of HIV-infected CD4 T cells. General study results and limits: Within sorted populations, more oligoclonal TCRs accompanied more oligoclonal proviruses.

This was the immunoSEQ version 4 assay in survey mode. Produced via immunoSEQ multiplex PCR; TCRdb's table is partial and in-frame only. This sample yields 5,500 to 8,500 clones, of which about 80% are seen a single time; 66% belongs to the top ten. Per the germline V gene, CDR1 is LGHDT and CDR2 is YNNKEL (reference sequence). The trim removed 3 bases at V and 4 bases at J, leaving 4 bases unmatched. CDR3 length: 15 amino acids. Cells were stimulated with CMV-infected fibroblast lysates at about 9.4 ug/mL. Sorting selected CD4+ T cells upregulating both CD40 ligand and CD69. Before stimulation, PBMCs underwent CD8+ T cell depletion. Anti-CD28/CD49d costimulation, CD40-blocking antibody and enfuvirtide were given to CD8-depleted PBMCs for about 19 hours.

The J gene is TRBJ1-5, the V gene TRBV3-1 (or the pseudogene TRBV3-2); 9 positions match TRBD1. The TCR comes from an adult woman with HIV who was CMV-seropositive. Sequences were derived from CD4+ T cells sorted from PBMCs after 18-hour stimulation, sampled from a patient who received antiretroviral therapy. CDR3 amino acids: CASSHAGQGNQPQHF. DNA of the CDR3: TGTGCCAGCAGCCATGCTGGACAGGGGAATCAGCCCCAGCATTTT.